This note documents a single TCR beta chain sequence. The specificity of this receptor is unknown. Qualities for individual bases were not recorded, and no much larger clone is one base off. The data are from a study of cytomegalovirus exposure and HLA in healthy donors (dated by TCRdb to about 2017). In the study overall: According to a later analysis, one platform produced both the roughly 130 validation repertoires and the 720 or so repertoires of the first cohort. The study aimed to test whether signatures of past pathogen exposure could be identified by cataloging public T cell receptors. In addition to the first cohort of around 670 subjects, a separate validation cohort of 120 different subjects was used. To predict cytomegalovirus infection status, the study combined high-throughput TCR immunosequencing, statistical association of individual TCRs with disease status, and machine learning. General findings and caveats noted by the study authors: Cytomegalovirus status was reported to be diagnosed by the classifier with high specificity and sensitivity in both the original and validation cohorts. In vitro tests confirmed that a few of the cytomegalovirus-associated TCR beta chains recognize cytomegalovirus antigens. It was suggested by the authors that the approach could potentially be generalized to other disease states and immunological phenotypes. Of the cluster scores, roughly 95% were above 0 in a later analysis, which found that TCRs clustered in the first cohort also tended to co-occur in the 90 to 150 validation repertoires. In the study, roughly 160 TCR beta chains were listed as associated with cytomegalovirus. All 120 or so repertoires were used to score co-occurrence in the validation cohort in a later analysis, because that analysis had no HLA typing for the cohort. Most TCR sequences were seen in very few donors, while some public TCRs were found in many individuals.

Separate from the roughly 630-subject first cohort, the validation cohort of some 130 subjects was the group to which the donors belonged. Sequences MNHEY (CDR1) and SVGAGI (CDR2) are obtained from the germline V gene. V loses 2 bases at its end and J loses 7 bases; junction bases beyond the gene matches: 2. The CDR3 sequence holds 12 residues, the cysteine and phenylalanine included. The kept DNA is CDR3 alone, 36 bases in frame from the first base. Library preparation was by the immunoSEQ multiplex PCR assay. Per the authors' processing: A statistical classification framework was built to diagnose cytomegalovirus status from the catalog of TCR beta chain sequences. Here the immuneACCESS table is served through TCRdb, limited to in-frame sequences with V and J called. Missing clones are a known gap in these copies; in checked studies unresolved V genes cover under half, and the rest lacks a known reason. The DNA was the basis for D and trimming; V, J and clone size are from that table. The sample table contains about 280,000 clones; only one count was recorded for around 86% of them. Approximately 1% of the sample goes to the ten largest clones.

The sequence derives from a woman younger than 30 in good health and CMV-seronegative. This chain joins TRBV6-5 to TRBJ2-7, and 7 bases in between align with TRBD2. Source material: PBMCs. The nucleotide sequence is TGTGCCAGCAGTTACATGGGGGGGGAGCAGTACTTC. Translation gives CASSYMGGEQYF.